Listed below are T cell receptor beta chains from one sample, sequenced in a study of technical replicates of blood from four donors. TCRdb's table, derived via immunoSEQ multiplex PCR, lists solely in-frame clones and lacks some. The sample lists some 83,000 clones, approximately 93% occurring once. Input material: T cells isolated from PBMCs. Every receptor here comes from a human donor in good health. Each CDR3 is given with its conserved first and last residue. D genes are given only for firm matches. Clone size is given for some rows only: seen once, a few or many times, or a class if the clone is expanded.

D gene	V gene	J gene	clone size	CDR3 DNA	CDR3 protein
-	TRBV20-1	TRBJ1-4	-	TGCAGTGCTTTCCAGGATGAAAAACTGTTTTTT	CSAFQDEKLFF
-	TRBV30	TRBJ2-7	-	TGTGCCTGGAGTGACGGTTTAGCCCCTTACTACGAGCAGTACTTC	CAWSDGLAPYYEQYF
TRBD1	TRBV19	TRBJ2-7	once	TGTGCCAGTACCTCTGGGACAGGGGAAGAAGAGCAGTACTTC	CASTSGTGEEEQYF
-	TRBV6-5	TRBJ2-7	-	TGTGCCAGCAGTTACCGTCAGGGTGCCTACGAGCAGTACTTC	CASSYRQGAYEQYF
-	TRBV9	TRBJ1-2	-	TGTGCCAGCAGCGTAGACAGTTCCTATGGCTACACCTTC	CASSVDSSYGYTF
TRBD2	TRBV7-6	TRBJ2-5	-	TGTGCCAGCAGCTACGGACTAGGGTTGGAGACCCAGTACTTC	CASSYGLGLETQYF
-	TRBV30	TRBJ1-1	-	TGTGCCTGGACCCCGGGAGGGTGGACTGAAGCTTTCTTT	CAWTPGGWTEAFF
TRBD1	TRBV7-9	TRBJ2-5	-	TGTGCCAGCAGCCCGACAGGGCCCGAGACCCAGTACTTC	CASSPTGPETQYF
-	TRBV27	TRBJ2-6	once	TGTGCCAGCAGTGCAGACAGGTACGCTGGGGCCAACGTCCTGACTTTC	CASSADRYAGANVLTF
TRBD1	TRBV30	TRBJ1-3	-	TGTGCCGTCGTCGGACAGGGGACTGGAAACACCATATATTTT	CAVVGQGTGNTIYF
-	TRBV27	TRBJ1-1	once	TGTGCCAGCAGTCCCCTCGCTACGAACACTGAAGCTTTCTTT	CASSPLATNTEAFF
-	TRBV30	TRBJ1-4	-	TGTGCCTGGAGTGCAGGCAACCCTAATGAAAAACTGTTTTTT	CAWSAGNPNEKLFF
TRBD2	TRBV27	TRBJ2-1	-	TGTGCCAGCAGTTTAGACCCTCTAGCGGGAGGGTACAATGAGCAGTTCTTC	CASSLDPLAGGYNEQFF
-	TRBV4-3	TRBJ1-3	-	TGCGCCAGCAGCCAAGATAACGGCTCTGGAAACACCATATATTTT	CASSQDNGSGNTIYF
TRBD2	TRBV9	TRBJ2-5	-	TGTGCCAGCAGCGTCGGACTAGCGGGAGGGGAGACCCAGTACTTC	CASSVGLAGGETQYF
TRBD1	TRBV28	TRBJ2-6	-	TGTGCCAGCAGTTGGACAGGGGTGCGAAGCTCTGGGGCCAACGTCCTGACTTTC	CASSWTGVRSSGANVLTF
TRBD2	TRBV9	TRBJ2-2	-	TGTGCCAGCAGCGTAGGGGGGGGAGGAAACACCGGGGAGCTGTTTTTT	CASSVGGGGNTGELFF
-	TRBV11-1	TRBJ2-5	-	TGTGCCAGCAGGTCACAAGAGACCCAGTACTTC	CASRSQETQYF
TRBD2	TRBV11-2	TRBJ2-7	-	TGTGCCAGCAGCTGGGGGGGTACCTACGAGCAGTACTTC	CASSWGGTYEQYF
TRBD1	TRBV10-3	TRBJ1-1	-	TGTGCCGTCAGAGGGAGACAGGGGGGCACTGAAGCTTTCTTT	CAVRGRQGGTEAFF
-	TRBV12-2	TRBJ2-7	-	TGTGCAAGTCGCTCCCCCCGAGATTCTGCGGGAGGGATTTCCTACGAGCAGTACTTC	CASRSPRDSAGGISYEQYF
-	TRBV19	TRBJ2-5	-	TGTGCCAGTAGGCCTCAGGGGACGACTTGGGAGACCCAGTACTTC	CASRPQGTTWETQYF
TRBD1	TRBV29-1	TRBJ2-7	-	TGCAGCGTTGAGGCAGGGGGCTACGAGCAGTACTTC	CSVEAGGYEQYF
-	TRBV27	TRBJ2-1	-	TGTGCCAGCAGTTTACGAACTCCCTACAGGGCCAATGAGCAGTTCTTC	CASSLRTPYRANEQFF
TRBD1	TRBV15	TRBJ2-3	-	TGTGCCACCAGTGGGACAGGCGCACAAGATACGCAGTATTTT	CATSGTGAQDTQYF
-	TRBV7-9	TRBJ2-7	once	TGTGCCAGCAGCTTAGGCGCCACAGCTGAGCAGTACTTC	CASSLGATAEQYF
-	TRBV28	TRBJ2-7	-	TGTGCCAGCAGTTATACCAGCCCCAGGGATTACGAGCAGTACTTC	CASSYTSPRDYEQYF
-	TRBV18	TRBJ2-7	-	TGTGCCAGCTCACCGGGGCAGCCCTACGAGCAGTACTTC	CASSPGQPYEQYF
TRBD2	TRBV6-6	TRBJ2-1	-	TGTGCCAGCACTGTAGCGGGAGTCTACAATGAGCAGTTCTTC	CASTVAGVYNEQFF
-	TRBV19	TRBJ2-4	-	TGTGCCAGTAGTATGGCCAGGGCCTGGTACTTC	CASSMARAWYF
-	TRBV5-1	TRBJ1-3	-	TGCGCCAGCAGCGTGGCCCCTATCTCTGGAAACACCATATATTTT	CASSVAPISGNTIYF
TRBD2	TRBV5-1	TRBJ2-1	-	TGCGCCAGCAGCCCAGGACTAGCGGGGCGTGAGCAGTTCTTC	CASSPGLAGREQFF
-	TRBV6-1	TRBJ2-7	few	TGTGCCAGCAGTGAAGTGGGCCGCTACGAGCAGTACTTC	CASSEVGRYEQYF
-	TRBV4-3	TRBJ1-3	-	TGCGCCAGCAGCCTTTCTCGTTCAGGGACTGGAAACACCATATATTTT	CASSLSRSGTGNTIYF
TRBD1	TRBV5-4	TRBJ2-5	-	TGTGCCAGCAGCCCCGGGACAGGGTTCGAAGAGACCCAGTACTTC	CASSPGTGFEETQYF
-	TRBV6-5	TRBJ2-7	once	TGTGCCAGCAGTTTAGAGGTAACCCCCTACGAGCAGTACTTC	CASSLEVTPYEQYF
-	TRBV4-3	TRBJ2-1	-	TGCGCCAGCAGCCTCAGCGATAGGCACGGTGAGCAGTTCTTC	CASSLSDRHGEQFF
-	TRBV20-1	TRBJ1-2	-	TGCAGTGCTAGAGCCCAGGGTAGCTACACCTTC	CSARAQGSYTF
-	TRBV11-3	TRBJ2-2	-	TGTGCCAGCAGCTTAGAGCTTGGCCAGGGTACTACCGGGGAGCTGTTTTTT	CASSLELGQGTTGELFF
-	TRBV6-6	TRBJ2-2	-	TGTGCCAGCACCGCGACCGGGGAGCTGTTTTTT	CASTATGELFF
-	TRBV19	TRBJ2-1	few	TGTGCCAGTAGTAGGAGAAATGAGCAGTTCTTC	CASSRRNEQFF
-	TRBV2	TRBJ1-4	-	TGTGCCAAGGGGGAAAAACTGTTTTTT	CAKGEKLFF
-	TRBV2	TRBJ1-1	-	TGTGCCAGCGGTTTGGGGTACGGGGTCACTGAAGCTTTCTTT	CASGLGYGVTEAFF
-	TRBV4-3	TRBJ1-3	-	TGCGCCAGCAGCCAAGAGATCAGCTCTGGAAACACCATATATTTT	CASSQEISSGNTIYF
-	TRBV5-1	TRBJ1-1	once	TGCGCCAGCAGCTTTAAGGGAGACACTGAAGCTTTCTTT	CASSFKGDTEAFF
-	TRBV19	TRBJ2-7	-	TGTGCCACAAGCGCGAGTTTCTACGAGCAGTACTTC	CATSASFYEQYF
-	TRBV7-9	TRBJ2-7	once	TGTGCCAGCAGCTTAGTAGACGAGCAGTACTTC	CASSLVDEQYF
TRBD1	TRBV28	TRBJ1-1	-	TGTGCCAGCAGACCTGACAGGGAAGGCACTGAAGCTTTCTTT	CASRPDREGTEAFF
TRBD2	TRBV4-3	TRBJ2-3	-	TGCGCCAGCAGCCCGTGGACGGGGGGAACAGATACGCAGTATTTT	CASSPWTGGTDTQYF
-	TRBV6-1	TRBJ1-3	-	TGTGCCAGCAGTGCCAGGGGTTATGCTGGAAACACCATATATTTT	CASSARGYAGNTIYF
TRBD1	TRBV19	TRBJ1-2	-	TGTGCCAGTAGTGACCGGACAGGGGGCAATGGCTACACCTTC	CASSDRTGGNGYTF
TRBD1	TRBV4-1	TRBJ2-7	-	TGCGCCAGCAGCCAGGACAGGGTCTTATCCTACGAGCAGTACTTC	CASSQDRVLSYEQYF